One and the same sample provided the 29 T cell receptor beta chains below, sequenced in a study of T-cell reconstitution after alpha-beta-depleted transplantation in children. Unique molecular identifiers were used in preparing the TCRbeta library. TCRdb independently ran MiXCR on the PCR reads; one entry per CDR3 protein. The table lists about 510,000 distinct CDR3 sequences, more than 9.5% of them singletons, with around 15% in the top ten. This sample comprised PBMCs, mostly from graft donor cells, obtained 180 days after TCRalphabeta/CD19-depleted stem cell transplant. The receptors were sampled from a female patient aged 2-15 years who had a stem cell transplant for aplastic anemia, so the T cells may come from the graft donor.

The gene calls are TRBV25-1 and TRBJ1-2; D possibly corresponds to TRBD1 (5 bases). V lost 8 bases, J lost 2 bases, and 9 bases lay in between. In germline, CDR1 is MGHDK, CDR2 SYGVNS. This CDR3 has 12 amino acids. This chain's CDR3 is CASEEGNYGYTF. The DNA for the CDR3 is TGTGCCAGCGAGGAGGGGAACTATGGCTACACCTTC.

In this sample, this clonotype turned up many times. The rearrangement joins TRBV5-1 to TRBJ2-7; TRBD1 aligns across 8 bases. This CDR3 has 14 residues. V shed 4 bases, J shed 4 bases, and the junction held 7 bases outside the gene matches. The germline V gene encodes CDR1 SGHRS and CDR2 YFSETQ. This CDR3 is CASSTRTGPYEQYF. CDR3 coding DNA: TGCGCCAGCAGCACACGGACAGGGCCGTACGAGCAGTACTTC.

This clonotype was detected only a few times. J is TRBJ2-1 and V is TRBV29-1; the match to TRBD2 covers 9 bases. The CDR3 runs to 14 residues. Germline lookup yields CDR1 SQVTM and CDR2 ANQGSEA. Trimming removed 2 bases from V and 4 bases from J; junction bases left unmatched: 3. As DNA, the CDR3 is TGCAGCGTTGAACTAGCGGGACCGTACAATGAGCAGTTCTTC. Protein product: CSVELAGPYNEQFF.

This clonotype appeared a few times. V is TRBV18 and J is TRBJ2-6; D perhaps matches TRBD1 (5 bases). The V and J ends lost 0 bases and 0 bases respectively, with 15 bases between them. Germline V gene sequence: CDR1 KGHSH, CDR2 LQKENI. There are 19 residues in the CDR3. CDR3 loop: CASSPPRGSSFSGANVLTF. In nucleotides, the CDR3 is TGTGCCAGCTCACCACCAAGGGGCTCCTCATTCTCTGGGGCCAACGTCCTGACTTTC.

The table lists this clonotype with many counts. The J gene is TRBJ2-3, the V gene TRBV24-1, with D possibly being TRBD1 (6 bases). CDR1 and CDR2 from the germline V gene are KGHDR and SFDVKD. This CDR3 region has 16 residues. V lost 0 bases, J lost 4 bases, and 13 bases lay in between. CDR3 amino acids: CATSDLPQGPSDTQYF. The CDR3, as DNA: TGTGCCACCAGTGATTTGCCACAGGGACCGTCAGATACGCAGTATTTT.

Written as DNA, the CDR3 is TGTGCCACCCAGACAGGGAGCGGCAATCAGCCCCAGCATTTT. It translates to CATQTGSGNQPQHF. The rearrangement uses TRBV28 and TRBJ1-5; TRBD1 matches 7 bases. The germline V gene has CDR1 MDHEN and CDR2 SYDVKM. V trimming: 10 bases; J trimming: 2 bases; junction bases outside the gene matches: 8. The CDR3 contains 14 residues.

V and J are TRBV18 and TRBJ1-5; no firm D call. Per the germline V gene, CDR1 is KGHSH and CDR2 is LQKENI. The CDR3 runs 15 residues. V lost 6 bases to trimming and J lost 0 bases, with 12 bases between them. Here the CDR3 reads CASSHLDRSNQPQHF. CDR3 nucleotide sequence: TGTGCCAGCTCCCACCTCGACCGTAGCAATCAGCCCCAGCATTTT. The full variable domain, its missing parts supplied by reference TRBV18 and TRBJ1-5, is NAGVMQNPRHLVRRRGQEARLRCSPMKGHSHVYWYRQLPEEGLKFMVYLQKENIIDESGMPKERFSAEFPKEGPSILRIQQVVRGDSAAYFCASSHLDRSNQPQHFGDGTRLSIL.

The sample holds a few counts of this clonotype. The gene calls are TRBV12-3 or TRBV12-4 and TRBJ1-2, with D possibly matching TRBD1 (6 bases). V was clipped by 8 bases and J by 6 bases, with 16 bases between them. This CDR3 comprises 13 residues. This CDR3 reads CASRDILVNGYTF. The CDR3 coding sequence is TGTGCCAGCCGGGACATCCTCGTGAATGGCTACACCTTC.

This clonotype was seen more than once but under ten times. V gene TRBV24-1 combines with J gene TRBJ2-2; D may be TRBD1 (5 bases). Trimming removed 6 bases at V and 4 bases at J, with 8 bases between. CDR3 size: 13 residues. Germline V gene sequence: CDR1 KGHDR, CDR2 SFDVKD. CDR3 in DNA: TGTGCCACCAGTCAGACAGTCACCGGGGAGCTGTTTTTT. Protein product: CATSQTVTGELFF.

CDR3 sequence reads: CASSLPGGVDNSPLHF. Written as DNA, the CDR3 is TGCGCCAGCAGCTTACCAGGGGGCGTAGACAATTCACCCCTCCACTTT. The chain combines TRBV5-1 with TRBJ1-6, with TRBD1 matching 8 bases. V trimming: 2 bases; J trimming: 7 bases; junction bases outside the gene matches: 8. The CDR3 is made up of 16 amino acids. Germline CDR1 SGHRS, CDR2 YFSETQ.

The rearrangement joins TRBV20-1 to TRBJ1-4; no clear D. The germline V and J ends were trimmed by 2 bases and 4 bases, with 8 bases remaining between them. Germline loops: CDR1 DFQATT, CDR2 SNEGSKA (reference sequence). The CDR3 is made up of 13 amino acids. The CDR3 spells CSARRSLNEKLFF. CDR3 DNA: TGCAGTGCTAGAAGATCCCTTAATGAAAAACTGTTTTTT.

This clonotype was seen at least ten times. The chain recombines TRBV27 with TRBJ2-3; D is unresolved. The CDR3 runs 12 residues. Deletions cut 0 bases from V and 6 bases from J, with 4 bases between. Germline loops: CDR1 MNHEY, CDR2 SMNVEV (reference sequence). CDR3 protein: CASSLSVDTQYF. The DNA for the CDR3 is TGTGCCAGCAGTTTATCGGTGGATACGCAGTATTTT.

The gene calls are TRBV28 and TRBJ2-5; D is unclear. Trimming removed 2 bases from V and 5 bases from J, with 9 bases in between. Germline V gives CDR1 MDHEN, CDR2 SYDVKM. There are 13 residues in the CDR3. The CDR3: CASSLVDRETQYF. CDR3 DNA: TGTGCCAGCAGTTTAGTGGACCGGGAGACCCAGTACTTC.

The V call is TRBV29-1, the J call TRBJ2-1; 13 nucleotides line up with TRBD2. The germline V gene has CDR1 SQVTM and CDR2 ANQGSEA. CDR3 length equals 12 residues. The CDR3 loop is CRGTSGINEQFF. The DNA of the CDR3 is TGCAGGGGGACTAGCGGGATTAATGAGCAGTTCTTC.

The chain has TRBV5-1 and TRBJ1-4; D call uncertain. Germline V lookup: CDR1 SGHRS, CDR2 YFSETQ. This CDR3 has 14 amino acids. Trimming removed 4 bases at V and 6 bases at J, with 13 bases between. CDR3 region: CASSRRGTDEKLFF. CDR3 nucleotide sequence: TGCGCCAGCAGCCGGCGGGGAACGGATGAAAAACTGTTTTTT.

This clonotype occurred many times. J is TRBJ2-7 and V is TRBV18; the D gene is possibly TRBD2 (5 bases). The CDR3 spans 12 residues. Trimming cost V 1 base and J 7 bases, with 8 bases left between them. The V gene's germline CDR1 is KGHSH and CDR2 LQKENI. CDR3 in DNA: TGTGCCAGCTCACCACGAGGGTTTGAGCAGTACGTC. Translated: CASSPRGFEQYV.

This clonotype was observed a handful of times. This chain uses TRBV14 with TRBJ2-7; 11 bases are shared with TRBD1. CDR3 length: 19 amino acids. Trimming cost V 6 bases and J 2 bases; bases outside gene matches: 18. Germline CDR1 is SGHDN and CDR2 is FVKESK. CDR3 DNA sequence: TGTGCCAGCAGACTAAAGACGGGACAGGGGGAACCTACCACCTACGAGCAGTACGTC. This codes for CASRLKTGQGEPTTYEQYV.

This clonotype showed up just a few times. The chain joins TRBV11-1 to TRBJ1-1; perhaps TRBD1 as D (5 bases). The ends were cut back, 2 bases at V and 1 base at J, with 23 bases in the middle. CDR3 length equals 19 residues. Germline V gene lookup returns CDR1 SGHAT and CDR2 FQDESV (reference sequence). In DNA form, the CDR3 reads TGTGCCAGCAGCTTAATCGGTTCTCATCTTCGACAGCCGAACACTGAAGCTTTCTTT. It translates to CASSLIGSHLRQPNTEAFF.

This clonotype was found many times. This chain connects TRBV7-2 to TRBJ1-5, with D uncertain. The germline V gene encodes CDR1 SGHTA and CDR2 FQGNSA. The CDR3 contains 14 residues. V was clipped by 3 bases and J by 2 bases, with 8 bases between them. Written as DNA, the CDR3 is TGTGCCAGCAGCTTGAGTCGTGGCAATCAGCCCCAGCATTTT. This translates into CASSLSRGNQPQHF.

The V gene is TRBV2, the J gene TRBJ2-7; D is perhaps TRBD2 (6 bases). Germline-derived CDR1 and CDR2 are SNHLY and FYNNEI. The CDR3 spans 19 residues. V lost 8 bases to trimming and J lost 0 bases, with 29 bases between them. The CDR3 DNA sequence: TGTGCCAGCTGGGGGGAAGTGAAAAGGAAAAAGGCCTTCTCCTACGAGCAGTACTTC. Amino acids: CASWGEVKRKKAFSYEQYF.

In this sample, this clonotype turned up a few times. The chain combines TRBV12-3 or TRBV12-4 with TRBJ2-7, with D unclear. Trimming cost V 2 bases and J 5 bases, with 10 bases left between them. CDR3 length: 13 residues. The CDR3 here is CASSLTLQHEQYF. The DNA for the CDR3 is TGTGCCAGCAGTTTAACCCTCCAACACGAGCAGTACTTC.

This clonotype turned up a few times. The chain is built from TRBV27 and TRBJ2-3; D ambiguous. The germline V gene encodes CDR1 MNHEY and CDR2 SMNVEV (reference sequence). The CDR3 runs 16 residues. Trimming removed 2 bases from V and 1 base from J, with 13 bases in between. This chain's CDR3 is CASSLSQLSGTDTQYF. CDR3 DNA sequence: TGTGCCAGCAGTTTAAGTCAGTTGTCGGGCACAGATACGCAGTATTTT.

This clonotype was picked up a small number of times. The chain is built from TRBV12-3 or TRBV12-4 and TRBJ1-3; TRBD1 aligns across 7 bases. J lost 0 bases, V lost 6 bases, and 5 bases had no gene match. The CDR3 has 15 residues. The CDR3 sequence: CASSNRDSSGNTIYF. The CDR3 coding sequence is TGTGCCAGCAGCAACCGGGACAGCTCTGGAAACACCATATATTTT.

This clonotype was counted between two and nine times. The chain uses TRBV18 and TRBJ2-1; TRBD1 matches at 10 bases. J lost 6 bases, V lost 4 bases, and 6 bases had no gene match. Per germline, CDR1 KGHSH and CDR2 LQKENI. There are 15 residues in the CDR3. CDR3 DNA sequence: TGTGCCAGCTCACTGGGACAGGGGTCGATCAATGAGCAGTTCTTC. Translated: CASSLGQGSINEQFF.

This clonotype was seen at least ten times. The V call is TRBV5-1, the J call TRBJ1-2; D is undetermined. The germline V gene has CDR1 SGHRS and CDR2 YFSETQ. The CDR3 contains 13 residues. The V end was cut by 0 bases, the J end by 10 bases, with 13 bases between. In DNA, the CDR3 is TGCGCCAGCAGCTTGGCCCGACACGAGTCCTACACCTTC. Translated: CASSLARHESYTF.

This clonotype was seen a few times. J is TRBJ2-7 and V is TRBV5-6; 8 nucleotides line up with TRBD1. Trimming at V came to 4 bases and at J to 4 bases, leaving 10 bases not matched to a gene. This CDR3 comprises 15 residues. Germline V gene data show CDR1 as SGHDT and CDR2 as YYEEEE. The CDR3 region has the DNA TGTGCCAGCAGCCTCGGACAGGGAGGTGGGTACGAGCAGTACTTC. Its protein product is CASSLGQGGGYEQYF.

This clonotype turned up a few times. The V and J genes are TRBV29-1 and TRBJ2-6; TRBD1 agrees at 9 bases. Per the germline V gene, CDR1 is SQVTM and CDR2 is ANQGSEA. The CDR3 loop spans 16 amino acids. V gave up 5 bases and J gave up 0 bases; unmatched junction bases: 5. The CDR3 loop reads CSVLTGGSSGANVLTF. The DNA of the CDR3 is TGCAGCGTTCTGACAGGGGGTAGCTCTGGGGCCAACGTCCTGACTTTC.

The V call is TRBV25-1, the J call TRBJ2-7; D remains ambiguous. This CDR3 is 14 amino acids long. CDR1 MGHDK and CDR2 SYGVNS come from the germline V gene. Trimming took off 2 bases at V and 3 bases at J, with 11 bases between the two ends. CDR3 loop: CASSEAPPNYEQYF. The CDR3 DNA sequence: TGTGCCAGCAGTGAAGCCCCACCTAACTACGAGCAGTACTTC.

This clonotype was recorded a few times. This rearrangement joins TRBV20-1 to TRBJ2-7; D is unclear. Trimming took off 5 bases at V and 0 bases at J, with 20 bases between the two ends. Germline CDR1 reads DFQATT; CDR2 reads SNEGSKA (reference sequence). CDR3 size: 16 residues. The CDR3 coding sequence is TGCAGTGCTGCGCCCCCTTTGTGGCGGAGCTCCTACGAGCAGTACTTC. Translation gives CSAAPPLWRSSYEQYF.